This section outlines one T cell receptor (beta chain) sequence together with its context. The data were taken from a study of CD8 T cells in Susac syndrome. It was with random hexamers that roughly 0.45 to 1 ug RNA was reverse transcribed. Via MiXCR, TCRdb re-called the immunoSEQ multiplex PCR reads, giving one row per CDR3 protein. The table lists about 77,000 distinct CDR3 sequences, 85% to 95% of them singletons. V was trimmed by 8 bases and J by 1 base, leaving 11 bases between them. The V gene's germline CDR1 is LNHDA and CDR2 SQIVND (reference sequence). This CDR3 has 13 amino acids. The V and J genes are TRBV19 and TRBJ2-5; TRBD2 is a possible D gene (6 bases). This TCR came from a human donor with Susac syndrome. Sequenced: CD4+ T cells from PBMCs. CDR3 protein: CASASLAQETQYF. The CDR3 DNA reads as TGTGCCAGTGCTTCACTAGCCCAAGAGACCCAGTACTTC.